The TCR beta chain under discussion was sequenced for a study of Ad26.COV2.S vaccination and SARS-CoV-2 variants. Study summary: Participants got Ad26.COV2.S intramuscularly, once or twice 56 days apart.

Here immunoSEQ multiplex PCR was the method, and the copy in TCRdb shows in-frame clones only, minus some. The sample lists 380,000 or so clones, 85% to 90% occurring once. The treatment: some 19 received Ad26.COV2.S at low or high dose, single or two shots; about 5 received placebo; per-sample allocation not given. Samples came from day 63 after the first vaccine or placebo injection. Turning to this clone: The antigen is not known.

Study conclusions and caveats: Comparability of non-spike TCR breadth was observed across vaccine and placebo recipients. Vaccine recipients posted higher spike-specific TCR breadth than their placebo counterparts.

Sequenced material: peripheral blood, taken in a trial of Ad26.COV2.S vaccine versus placebo. The clonotype originates from a person aged 18 to 65 who received the Ad26.COV2.S COVID-19 vaccine or a placebo.

CDR3 residues: CASRRATGVHYGYTF. DNA of the CDR3: TGTGCCAGCAGAAGAGCAACAGGGGTTCACTATGGCTACACCTTC. The chain recombines TRBV6-5 with TRBJ1-2; TRBD1 agrees at 7 bases. CDR1 and CDR2 from the germline V gene are MNHEY and SVGAGI. This CDR3 has 15 residues. The ends lost 6 bases at V and 3 bases at J; junction bases unmatched: 10.